This TCR beta chain was documented in a study of identical twins. Study-level results: Modelling approaches yielded underestimates of out-of-frame TCR alpha sharing between monozygotic twins. In cord blood, abundant beta clonotypes had fewer insertions; memory showed no trend. Twin-shared out-of-frame alpha sequences were enriched for low generation probability.

This CDR3 region has 13 residues. V shed 6 bases and J shed 0 bases, with 8 bases lying between them. Per the germline V gene, CDR1 is LNHDA and CDR2 is SQIVND (reference sequence). MiXCR was run by TCRdb on the 5' RACE reads, yielding one entry per CDR3 protein. The sample has 280,000 or so distinct CDR3 sequences, 6.5% to 9.5% seen once. A few counts support this clonotype. The antigen is undetermined. In addition, the sample was reused for a study of yellow fever vaccine responses in identical twins.

The chain has TRBV19 and TRBJ1-1; the D gene is possibly TRBD1 (5 bases). The sequence was obtained from a woman aged 18 to 35 in good health. The sequencing input was memory (CD45RO+) T cells sorted from blood. The CDR3 bases are TGTGCCAGTAGGGCAGGGTTGAACACTGAAGCTTTCTTT. Residues: CASRAGLNTEAFF.